This TCR beta chain derives from a study of blood T cell repertoires in COVID-19. Study at large: Some COVID-19 samples were acute and others convalescent; all came from the United States, Italy and Spain. T cells, B-cell-depleted T cells, or PBMCs provided the cDNA or gDNA that served as material.

Trimming took 0 bases from V and 6 from J, leaving 13 bases between them. From germline, CDR1 is SGDLS and CDR2 YYNGEE. The CDR3 length is 14 residues. In the original analysis: Counts of nucleated cells, estimated from reference gene primer amplification, were obtained. Generated by immunoSEQ multiplex PCR, the TCRdb table keeps only in-frame clones and is missing some. The D gene and trimming were derived from the DNA, and the V and J assignments and clone size from that table. The top ten hold 3% to 4.5% of the sample, which has fewer than 250,000 clones, approximately 86% seen once. V usage is TRBV9 and J usage is TRBJ2-7, with a possible D match to TRBD1 (7 bases). Sequencing was performed on PBMCs or T cells enriched from blood (not recorded which). The receptor comes from a woman aged 40 to 50 with acute COVID-19. CDR3 sequence (DNA): TGTGCCAGCAGCGTAGGGCAGGGGGGTGTCGAGCAGTACTTC. Protein product: CASSVGQGGVEQYF.